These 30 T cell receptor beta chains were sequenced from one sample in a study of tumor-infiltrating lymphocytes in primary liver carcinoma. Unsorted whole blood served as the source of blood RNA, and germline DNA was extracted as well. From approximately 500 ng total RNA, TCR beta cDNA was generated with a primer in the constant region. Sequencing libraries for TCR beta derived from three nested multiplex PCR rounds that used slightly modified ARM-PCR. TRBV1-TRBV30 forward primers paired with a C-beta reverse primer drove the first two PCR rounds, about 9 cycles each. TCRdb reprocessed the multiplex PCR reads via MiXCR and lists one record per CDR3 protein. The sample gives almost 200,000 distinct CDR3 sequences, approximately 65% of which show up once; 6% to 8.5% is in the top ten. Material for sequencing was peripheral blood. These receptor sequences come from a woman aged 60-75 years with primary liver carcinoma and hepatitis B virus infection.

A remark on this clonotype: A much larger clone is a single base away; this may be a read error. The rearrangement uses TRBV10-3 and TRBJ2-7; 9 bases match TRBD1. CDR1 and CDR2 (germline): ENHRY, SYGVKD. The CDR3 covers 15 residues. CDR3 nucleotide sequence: TGTGCCATCAGTGCGGCTGACAGGGGGGTATACGAGCCGTACTTC. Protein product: CAISAADRGVYEPYF.

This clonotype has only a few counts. The CDR3 is CASSDRDSPPPSYNEQFF. In DNA, the CDR3 is TGTGCCAGCAGTGACCGGGACTCGCCCCCCCCCTCCTACAATGAGCAGTTCTTC. The gene calls are TRBV12-3 or TRBV12-4 and TRBJ2-1; a possible D gene is TRBD2 (6 bases). The CDR3 sequence is 18 residues long. Trimming took off 5 bases at V and 0 bases at J, with 20 bases between the two ends.

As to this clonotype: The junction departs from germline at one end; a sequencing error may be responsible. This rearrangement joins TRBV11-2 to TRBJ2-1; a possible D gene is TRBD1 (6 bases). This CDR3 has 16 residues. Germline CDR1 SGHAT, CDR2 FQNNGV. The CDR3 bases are TGTGCCAGCGGCTTAGGGGAATGGGGGCCCAATAATGAGCAGTTCTTC. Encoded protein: CASGLGEWGPNNEQFF.

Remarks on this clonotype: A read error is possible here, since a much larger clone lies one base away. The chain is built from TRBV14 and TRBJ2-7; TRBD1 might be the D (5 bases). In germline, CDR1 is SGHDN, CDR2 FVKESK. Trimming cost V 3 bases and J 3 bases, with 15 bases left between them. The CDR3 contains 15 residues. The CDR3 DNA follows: TGTGCCAGCAGCCAGACTTGGACAAGGAACTACGAGCAGTACTTC. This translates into CASSQTWTRNYEQYF.

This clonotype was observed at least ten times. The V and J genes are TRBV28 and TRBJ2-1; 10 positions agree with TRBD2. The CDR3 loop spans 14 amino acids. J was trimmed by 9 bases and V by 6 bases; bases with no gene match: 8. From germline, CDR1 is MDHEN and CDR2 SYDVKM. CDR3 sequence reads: CASRASGRRGEQFF. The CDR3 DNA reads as TGTGCCAGCAGGGCTAGCGGGAGAAGGGGTGAGCAGTTCTTC.

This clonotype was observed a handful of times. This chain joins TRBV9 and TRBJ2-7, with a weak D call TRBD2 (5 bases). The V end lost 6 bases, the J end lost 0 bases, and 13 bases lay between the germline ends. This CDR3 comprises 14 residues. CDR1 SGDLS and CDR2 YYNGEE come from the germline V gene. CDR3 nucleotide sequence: TGTGCCAGCAACGTGGACTCGCTCTCCTACGAGCAGTACTTC. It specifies CASNVDSLSYEQYF.

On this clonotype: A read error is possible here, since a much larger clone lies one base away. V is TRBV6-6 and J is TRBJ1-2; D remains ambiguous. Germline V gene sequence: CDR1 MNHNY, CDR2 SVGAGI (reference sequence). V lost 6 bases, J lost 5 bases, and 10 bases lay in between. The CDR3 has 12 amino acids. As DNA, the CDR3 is TGTGCCAGCAGCCAGGACTGTTATGGCTACACCTTC. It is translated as CASSQDCYGYTF.

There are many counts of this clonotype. The DNA for the CDR3 is TGCAGCGTTGACTATCAGGGGACCATGAACACTGAAGCTTTCTTT. It codes for CSVDYQGTMNTEAFF. This chain links TRBV29-1 with TRBJ1-1; possible D gene TRBD1, 6 bases. This CDR3 spans 15 amino acids. In germline, CDR1 is SQVTM, CDR2 ANQGSEA. The V gene lost 3 bases and the J gene lost 0 bases, with 14 bases spanning the gap.

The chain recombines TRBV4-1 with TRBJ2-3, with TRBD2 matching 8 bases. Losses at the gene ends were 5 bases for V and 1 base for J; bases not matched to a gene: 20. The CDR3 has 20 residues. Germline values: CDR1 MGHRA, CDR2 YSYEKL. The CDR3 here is CASSFSGTKNKHRGTDTQYF. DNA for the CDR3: TGCGCCAGCAGCTTTAGCGGGACTAAGAATAAGCACAGGGGCACAGATACGCAGTATTTT.

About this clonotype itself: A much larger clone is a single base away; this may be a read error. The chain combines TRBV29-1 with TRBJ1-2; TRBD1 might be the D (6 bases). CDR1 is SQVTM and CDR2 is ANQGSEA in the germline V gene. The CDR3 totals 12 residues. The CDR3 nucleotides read TGCAGCGCTGAAGGGGGAGTCTATGGCTACACCTTC. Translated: CSAEGGVYGYTF.

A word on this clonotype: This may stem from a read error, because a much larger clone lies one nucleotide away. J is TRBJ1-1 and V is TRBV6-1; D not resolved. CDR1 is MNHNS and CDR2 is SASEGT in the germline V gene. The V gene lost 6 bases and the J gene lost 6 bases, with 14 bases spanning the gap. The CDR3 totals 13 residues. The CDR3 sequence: CASRAGSNSEAFF. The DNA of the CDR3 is TGTGCCAGCAGGGCCGGGTCCAACTCTGAAGCTTTCTTT.

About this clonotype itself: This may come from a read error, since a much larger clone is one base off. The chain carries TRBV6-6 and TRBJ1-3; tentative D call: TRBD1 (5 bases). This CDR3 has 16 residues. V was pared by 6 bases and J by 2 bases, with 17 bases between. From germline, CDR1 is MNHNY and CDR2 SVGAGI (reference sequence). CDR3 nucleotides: TGTGCCAGCAGAGGAGGACAAGAGGTGGCTGGAAACACCATATATTTT. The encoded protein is CASRGGQEVAGNTIYF.

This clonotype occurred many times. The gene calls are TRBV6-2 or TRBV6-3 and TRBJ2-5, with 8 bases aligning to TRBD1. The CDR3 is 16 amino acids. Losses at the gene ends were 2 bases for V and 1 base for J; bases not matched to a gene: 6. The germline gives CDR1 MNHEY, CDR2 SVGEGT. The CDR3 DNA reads TGTGCCAGCAGTTACGGACCGGGACAGGTCCAAGAGACCCAGTACTTC. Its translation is CASSYGPGQVQETQYF.

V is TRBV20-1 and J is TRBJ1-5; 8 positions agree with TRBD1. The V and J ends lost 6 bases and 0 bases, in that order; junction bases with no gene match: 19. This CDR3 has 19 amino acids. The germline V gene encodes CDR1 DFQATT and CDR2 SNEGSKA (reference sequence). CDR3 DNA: TGCAGTGCCTCGGACAGGGCAAAGAGCCTGATCACTAGCAATCAGCCCCAGCATTTT. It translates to CSASDRAKSLITSNQPQHF.

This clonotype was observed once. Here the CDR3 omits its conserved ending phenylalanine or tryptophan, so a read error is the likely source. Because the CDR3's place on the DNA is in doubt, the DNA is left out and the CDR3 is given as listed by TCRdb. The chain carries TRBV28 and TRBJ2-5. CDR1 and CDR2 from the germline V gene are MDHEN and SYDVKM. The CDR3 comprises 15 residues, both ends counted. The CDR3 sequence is CASSRTQAYQETQYS.

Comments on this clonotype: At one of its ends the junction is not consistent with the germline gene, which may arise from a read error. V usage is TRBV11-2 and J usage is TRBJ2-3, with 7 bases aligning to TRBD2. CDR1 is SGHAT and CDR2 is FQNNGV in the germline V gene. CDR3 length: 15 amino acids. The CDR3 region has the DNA TGTACCAGCAGCTTAGGCAGCGGGGTAGCAGATACGCAGTATTTT. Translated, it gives CTSSLGSGVADTQYF.

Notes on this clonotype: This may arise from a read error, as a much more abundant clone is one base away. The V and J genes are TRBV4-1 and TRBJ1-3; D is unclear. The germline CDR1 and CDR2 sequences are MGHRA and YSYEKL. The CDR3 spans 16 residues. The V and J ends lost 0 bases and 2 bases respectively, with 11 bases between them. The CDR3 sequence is CASSQDQPTPGNTIYF. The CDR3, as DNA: TGCGCCAGCAGCCAAGATCAACCCACCCCTGGAAACACCATATATTTT.

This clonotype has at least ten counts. The DNA for the CDR3 is TGCGCCAGCAGCCAAGATCGTAGAGGGACTGGGGCCAACGTCCTGACTTTC. Protein: CASSQDRRGTGANVLTF. The chain employs TRBV4-1 and TRBJ2-6, with D possibly TRBD2 on 5 matching bases. Per the germline V gene, CDR1 is MGHRA and CDR2 is YSYEKL. The CDR3 is 17 residues long. With 0 bases removed from V and 2 bases from J, the gap between germline ends came to 11 bases.

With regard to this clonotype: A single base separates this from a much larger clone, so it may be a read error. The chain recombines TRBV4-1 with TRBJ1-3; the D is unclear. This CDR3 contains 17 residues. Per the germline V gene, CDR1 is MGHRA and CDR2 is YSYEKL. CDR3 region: CASSQDSQVNSGNTTYF. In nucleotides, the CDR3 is TGCGCCAGCAGCCAAGATTCCCAGGTGAACTCTGGAAACACCACATATTTT.

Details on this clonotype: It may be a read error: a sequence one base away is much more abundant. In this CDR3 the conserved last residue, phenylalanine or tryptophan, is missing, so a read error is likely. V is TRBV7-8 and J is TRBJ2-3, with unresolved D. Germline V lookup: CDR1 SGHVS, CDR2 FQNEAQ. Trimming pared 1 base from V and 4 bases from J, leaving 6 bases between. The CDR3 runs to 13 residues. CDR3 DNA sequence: TGTGCCAGCAGCTTAGTAGGCGCAGATACGCAGTATTTG. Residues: CASSLVGADTQYL.

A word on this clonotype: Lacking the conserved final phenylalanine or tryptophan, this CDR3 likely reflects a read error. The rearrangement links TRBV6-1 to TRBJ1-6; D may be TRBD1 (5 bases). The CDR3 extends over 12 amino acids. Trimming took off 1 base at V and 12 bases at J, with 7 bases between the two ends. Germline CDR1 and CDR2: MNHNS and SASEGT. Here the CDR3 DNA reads TGTGCCAGCAGTGAAGACAGGAGACCCCTCCACCTT. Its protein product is CASSEDRRPLHL.

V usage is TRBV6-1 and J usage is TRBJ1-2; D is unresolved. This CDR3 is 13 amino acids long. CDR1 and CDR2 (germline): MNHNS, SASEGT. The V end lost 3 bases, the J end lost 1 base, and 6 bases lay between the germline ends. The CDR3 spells CASSDSCNYGYTF. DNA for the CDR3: TGTGCCAGCAGTGACAGTTGTAACTATGGCTACACCTTC.

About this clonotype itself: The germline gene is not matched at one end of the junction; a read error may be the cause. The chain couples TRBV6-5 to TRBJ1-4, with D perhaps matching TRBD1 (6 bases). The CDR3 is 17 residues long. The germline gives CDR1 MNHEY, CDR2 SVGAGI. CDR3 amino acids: CASNYSAVSQGPEKLFF. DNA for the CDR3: TGTGCCAGCAATTACTCGGCCGTATCACAGGGACCCGAAAAACTGTTTTTT.

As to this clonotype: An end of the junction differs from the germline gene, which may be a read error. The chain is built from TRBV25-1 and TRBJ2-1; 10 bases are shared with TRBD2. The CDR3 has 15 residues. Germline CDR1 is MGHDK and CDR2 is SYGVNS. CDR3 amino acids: CDSISSGSIYNEQFF. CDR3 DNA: TGTGACAGCATCTCTAGCGGGAGTATCTACAATGAGCAGTTCTTC. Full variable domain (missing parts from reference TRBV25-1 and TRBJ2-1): EADIYQTPRYLVIGTGKKITLECSQTMGHDKMYWYQQDPGMELHLIHYSYGVNSTEKGDLSSESTVSRIRTEHFPLTLESARPSHTSQYLCDSISSGSIYNEQFFGPGTRLTVL.

This CDR3 reads CASSRVQRSIETQYF. The CDR3 DNA follows: TGCGCCAGCAGCCGAGTGCAGAGGTCGATTGAGACCCAGTACTTC. The V call is TRBV4-1, the J call TRBJ2-5; D uncertain. Trimming removed 4 bases at V and 5 bases at J, with 17 bases between. CDR3 size: 15 residues. Germline V gene data show CDR1 as MGHRA and CDR2 as YSYEKL.

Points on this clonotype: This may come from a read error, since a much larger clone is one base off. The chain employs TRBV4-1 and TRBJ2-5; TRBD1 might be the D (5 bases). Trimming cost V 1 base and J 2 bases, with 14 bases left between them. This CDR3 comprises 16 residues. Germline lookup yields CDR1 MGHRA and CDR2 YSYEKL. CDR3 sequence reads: CASSQAQGRGQETQYF. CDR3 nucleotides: TGCGCCAGCAGCCAAGCTCAGGGTAGGGGTCAAGAGACCCAGTACTTC.

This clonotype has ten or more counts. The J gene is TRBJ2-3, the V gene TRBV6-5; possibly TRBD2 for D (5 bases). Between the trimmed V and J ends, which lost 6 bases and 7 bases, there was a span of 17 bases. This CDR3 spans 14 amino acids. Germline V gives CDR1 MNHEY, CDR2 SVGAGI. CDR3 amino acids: CASSPALAPNTQYF. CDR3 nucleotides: TGTGCCAGCAGCCCCGCGCTAGCACCCAATACGCAGTATTTT.

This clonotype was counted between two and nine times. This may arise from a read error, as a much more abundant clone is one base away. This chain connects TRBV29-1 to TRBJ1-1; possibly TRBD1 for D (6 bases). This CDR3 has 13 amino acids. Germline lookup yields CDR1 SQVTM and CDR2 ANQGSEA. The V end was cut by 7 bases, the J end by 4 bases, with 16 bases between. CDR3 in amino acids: CSAYGGTLTEAFF. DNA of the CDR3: TGCAGCGCATACGGGGGCACCCTCACTGAAGCTTTCTTT. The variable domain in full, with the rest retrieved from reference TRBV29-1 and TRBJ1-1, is SAVISQKPSRDICQRGTSLTIQCQVDSQVTMMFWYRQQPGQSLTLIATANQGSEATYESGFVIDKFPISRPNLTFSTLTVSNMSPEDSSIYLCSAYGGTLTEAFFGQGTRLTVV.

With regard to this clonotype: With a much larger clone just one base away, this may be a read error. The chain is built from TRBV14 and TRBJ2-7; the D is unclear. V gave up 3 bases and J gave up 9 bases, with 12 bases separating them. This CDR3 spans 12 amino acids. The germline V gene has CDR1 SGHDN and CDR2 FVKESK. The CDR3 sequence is CASSQGFHGQYF. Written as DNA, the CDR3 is TGTGCCAGCAGCCAGGGTTTCCACGGGCAGTACTTC.

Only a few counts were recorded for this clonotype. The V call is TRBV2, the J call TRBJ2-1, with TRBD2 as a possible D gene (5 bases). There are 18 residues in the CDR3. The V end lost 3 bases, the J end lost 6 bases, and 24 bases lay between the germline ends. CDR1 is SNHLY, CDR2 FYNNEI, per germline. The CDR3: CASSDLPAMRVSGNEQFF. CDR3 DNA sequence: TGTGCCAGCAGTGACCTCCCCGCCATGCGGGTTTCGGGCAATGAGCAGTTCTTC.